The 26 T cell receptor beta chains below come from one sample, sequenced in a study of T-cell reconstitution after alpha-beta-depleted transplantation in children. Unique molecular identifiers featured in how the TCRbeta library was prepared. TCRdb independently ran MiXCR on the PCR reads; one entry per CDR3 protein. There are approximately 250,000 distinct CDR3 sequences in the sample; over 9.5% occur only once, and approximately 5.4% lies in the top ten. The sample in question was PBMCs from the stem cell graft donor, obtained from the stem cell graft. These receptors all come from a human donor who donated a stem cell graft to a child with SCID.

In this sample, this clonotype turned up many times. The V call is TRBV12-5, the J call TRBJ1-1; D not resolved. Trimming left V 6 bases short and J 6 bases short, with 17 bases between. Per the germline V gene, CDR1 is LGHNT and CDR2 is FRNRAP. The CDR3 extends over 14 amino acids. The CDR3 sequence is CASGKQLAQPEAFF. The DNA for the CDR3 is TGTGCTAGTGGGAAACAGTTGGCTCAACCTGAAGCTTTCTTT.

This clonotype was seen repeatedly, ten times or more. The J gene is TRBJ2-2, the V gene TRBV5-5, with a tentative D call TRBD2 (6 bases). The CDR3 has 12 amino acids. In germline, CDR1 is SGHKS, CDR2 YYEKEE (reference sequence). The V end lost 3 bases, the J end lost 6 bases, and 6 bases lay between the germline ends. The CDR3 here is CASSSSAGELFF. The CDR3 DNA sequence: TGTGCCAGCAGCTCTAGCGCCGGGGAGCTGTTTTTT.

This clonotype came up many times. J is TRBJ2-2 and V is TRBV25-1, with 10 positions matching TRBD1. The V and J ends lost 6 bases and 5 bases, in that order; junction bases with no gene match: 6. The germline CDR1 and CDR2 sequences are MGHDK and SYGVNS. The CDR3 spans 15 residues. The CDR3 bases are TGTGCCAGCAGGGACAGGGGGGGGTCTACCGGGGAGCTGTTTTTT. Translation gives CASRDRGGSTGELFF.

This clonotype was seen many times. The genes are TRBV20-1 and TRBJ1-3, with D hard to call. CDR3 size: 13 residues. The V end lost 3 bases, the J end lost 0 bases, and 6 bases lay between the germline ends. From germline, CDR1 is DFQATT and CDR2 SNEGSKA (reference sequence). The CDR3 DNA reads as TGCAGTGCTAGTCGGTTCTCTGGAAACACCATATATTTT. Translating it yields CSASRFSGNTIYF.

About this clonotype itself: The conserved phenylalanine or tryptophan normally closing the CDR3 is absent here, so this likely arose from a read error. This rearrangement joins TRBV6-5 to TRBJ1-6, with TRBD1 matching 8 bases. Germline-derived CDR1 and CDR2 are MNHEY and SVGAGI. The CDR3 is 17 amino acids. The V gene end was trimmed by 2 bases and the J gene end by 10 bases; junction bases not matched to a gene: 13. CDR3 in amino acids: CASSYTNRGDLGSPLHY. The DNA for the CDR3 is TGTGCCAGCAGTTACACGAACAGGGGGGACTTGGGATCACCCCTCCACTAT.

This clonotype was seen at least ten times. V is TRBV6-5 and J is TRBJ1-5; D remains unclear. Germline V lookup: CDR1 MNHEY, CDR2 SVGAGI. CDR3 length equals 16 residues. The ends were cut back, 5 bases at V and 9 bases at J, with 23 bases in the middle. The chain's CDR3 is CASSSLYPAVDRPQHF. The CDR3 DNA reads TGTGCCAGCAGTAGCCTATATCCCGCCGTCGATCGGCCCCAGCATTTT.

Ten or more counts support this clonotype. The V gene is TRBV20-1, the J gene TRBJ2-7; D possibly corresponds to TRBD2 (5 bases). This CDR3 contains 14 residues. The ends were cut back, 0 bases at V and 2 bases at J, with 11 bases in the middle. Per the germline V gene, CDR1 is DFQATT and CDR2 is SNEGSKA (reference sequence). Written as DNA, the CDR3 is TGCAGTGCTAGAGACCCCGGACTGGCCTACGAGCAGTACTTC. The encoded protein is CSARDPGLAYEQYF.

This clonotype was seen ten or more times. The chain has TRBV6-1 and TRBJ2-3; possible D gene TRBD1, 5 bases. Per the germline V gene, CDR1 is MNHNS and CDR2 is SASEGT. Trimming removed 7 bases at V and 1 base at J, with 6 bases between. The CDR3 sequence is 12 residues long. The CDR3: CASNRRTDTQYF. In DNA, the CDR3 is TGTGCCAGCAACAGGCGCACAGATACGCAGTATTTT.

Ten or more counts support this clonotype. This rearrangement joins TRBV6-1 to TRBJ1-5; the D is unclear. This CDR3 spans 14 amino acids. Trimming shortened V by 4 bases and J by 3 bases, and 10 bases separated the two germline ends. The V gene's germline CDR1 is MNHNS and CDR2 SASEGT. The CDR3 DNA reads TGTGCCAGCAGTGGGCACGGATACAATCAGCCCCAGCATTTT. It yields the protein CASSGHGYNQPQHF.

This clonotype was observed at least ten times. The rearrangement joins TRBV7-2 to TRBJ2-7, with a tentative D call TRBD1 (6 bases). Germline V gene sequence: CDR1 SGHTA, CDR2 FQGNSA. This CDR3 is built from 15 residues. V gave up 1 base and J gave up 3 bases, with 13 bases separating them. The CDR3 here is CASSLGWGPGYEQYF. The CDR3 DNA sequence: TGTGCCAGCAGCTTAGGGTGGGGGCCTGGCTACGAGCAGTACTTC.

This clonotype was detected many times. The chain employs TRBV5-1 and TRBJ1-2, with D unclear. The germline gives CDR1 SGHRS, CDR2 YFSETQ. The V and J ends lost 7 bases and 8 bases respectively, with 12 bases between them. This CDR3 region has 11 residues. The CDR3 sequence: CASGEGIGYTF. CDR3 sequence (DNA): TGCGCCAGCGGTGAAGGTATAGGCTACACCTTC.

For this clonotype: Possible read error: a much larger clone is one base away. This chain joins TRBV7-9 and TRBJ1-2, with TRBD1 identical over 10 bases. This CDR3 is 13 amino acids long. Germline V CDR1 and CDR2: SEHNR, FQNEAQ (reference sequence). DNA for the CDR3: TGTGCCAGCATACCGACAGGGGGCTATGGCGACACCTTC. It is translated as CASIPTGGYGDTF.

Comments on this clonotype: Since a much larger clone is just one base distant, this may be a read error. The chain combines TRBV5-1 with TRBJ2-7, with D perhaps being TRBD1 or TRBD2 (5 bases each). Germline lookup yields CDR1 SGHRS and CDR2 YFSETQ. The CDR3 has 16 residues. V gave up 4 bases and J gave up 0 bases, with 17 bases separating them. For the CDR3, the DNA is TGCGCCAGCAGCCCTGGAGAGGGTGGGGCCTCCTACGAGCAGTACTTC. It codes for CASSPGEGGASYEQYF. The full variable domain, with the rest looked up from reference TRBV5-1 and TRBJ2-7, is KAGVTQTPRYLIKTRGQQVTLSCSPISGHRSVSWYQQTPGQGLQFLFEYFSETQRNKGNFPGRFSGRQFSNSRSEMNVSTLELGDSALYLCASSPGEGGASYEQYFGPGTRLTVT.

This clonotype came up many times. The chain couples TRBV20-1 to TRBJ2-5; TRBD1 matches 7 bases. The CDR3 is made up of 16 amino acids. The V segment lost 1 base and the J segment 5 bases; nucleotides outside the gene matches: 13. CDR1 and CDR2 from the germline V gene are DFQATT and SNEGSKA (reference sequence). The CDR3 protein is CSARVGIDRVEETQYF. In nucleotides, the CDR3 is TGCAGTGCTAGAGTCGGGATTGACAGGGTGGAGGAGACCCAGTACTTC.

This clonotype came up many times. The V and J genes are TRBV5-1 and TRBJ2-1; TRBD1 matches 10 bases. V was pared by 0 bases and J by 11 bases, with 2 bases of the junction left unmatched. Germline CDR1 and CDR2: SGHRS and YFSETQ. This CDR3 comprises 13 residues. CDR3 coding DNA: TGCGCCAGCAGCTTGGGACAGGGGGCACAGCAGTTCTTC. Amino acid sequence: CASSLGQGAQQFF. Full variable domain (remainder filled in from reference TRBV5-1 and TRBJ2-1): KAGVTQTPRYLIKTRGQQVTLSCSPISGHRSVSWYQQTPGQGLQFLFEYFSETQRNKGNFPGRFSGRQFSNSRSEMNVSTLELGDSALYLCASSLGQGAQQFFGPGTRLTVL.

A note on this clonotype: A single base separates this from a much larger clone, so it may be a read error. The V gene is TRBV7-9, the J gene TRBJ1-2; D possibly corresponds to TRBD1 (6 bases). Germline V gene sequence: CDR1 SEHNR, CDR2 FQNEAQ (reference sequence). The CDR3 covers 17 residues. The CDR3 spells CASSLGVQGPKEYGDTF. The DNA for the CDR3 is TGTGCCAGCAGCTTGGGCGTACAGGGCCCGAAGGAATATGGCGACACCTTC.

This clonotype was seen repeatedly, ten times or more. The CDR3, as DNA: TGCAGTGCTAGAGGAGGAACTAGTGTGCGCATTGATACGCAGTATTTT. Protein sequence: CSARGGTSVRIDTQYF. The V gene is TRBV20-1, the J gene TRBJ2-3, with TRBD2 as a possible D gene (5 bases). V was shortened by 1 base and J by 6 bases, with 20 bases between the two germline ends. The CDR3 is made up of 16 amino acids. Looked up from germline, CDR1 is DFQATT and CDR2 is SNEGSKA (reference sequence).

The chain combines TRBV5-6 with TRBJ1-2, with TRBD1 matching over 7 bases. The germline V gene encodes CDR1 SGHDT and CDR2 YYEEEE. The J segment lost 8 bases and the V segment lost 2 bases, leaving 15 bases of the junction unmatched. This CDR3 spans 16 amino acids. CDR3 sequence: CASSLSQDWTGEGYTF. CDR3 coding DNA: TGTGCCAGCAGCTTATCCCAAGACTGGACAGGAGAAGGCTACACCTTC. Complete variable domain (other parts from reference TRBV5-6 and TRBJ1-2): DAGVTQSPTHLIKTRGQQVTLRCSPKSGHDTVSWYQQALGQGPQFIFQYYEEEERQRGNFPDRFSGHQFPNYSSELNVNALLLGDSALYLCASSLSQDWTGEGYTFGSGTRLTVV.

The table lists this clonotype with many counts. This sequence joins TRBV20-1 and TRBJ1-5; D may be TRBD1 (6 bases). V was pared by 2 bases and J by 5 bases, with 10 bases between. The germline V gene has CDR1 DFQATT and CDR2 SNEGSKA (reference sequence). The CDR3 sequence is 13 residues long. This chain's CDR3 is CSARSQGDQPQHF. The DNA of the CDR3 is TGCAGTGCTAGATCACAGGGAGATCAGCCCCAGCATTTT.

The table lists this clonotype with many counts. The J gene is TRBJ1-2, the V gene TRBV29-1; possible D gene TRBD1, 6 bases. The CDR3 is 16 amino acids. The ends were cut back, 8 bases at V and 3 bases at J, with 25 bases in the middle. Germline values: CDR1 SQVTM, CDR2 ANQGSEA. CDR3 nucleotide sequence: TGCAGCTCCATTGTGGGGGCTGGGAATATGGACTATGGCTACACCTTC. This translates into CSSIVGAGNMDYGYTF.

This clonotype showed up many times. This chain uses TRBV7-9 with TRBJ1-1, with 7 bases aligning to TRBD1. The J segment lost 4 bases and the V segment lost 5 bases, leaving 10 bases of the junction unmatched. This CDR3 has 15 residues. Germline V lookup: CDR1 SEHNR, CDR2 FQNEAQ (reference sequence). The chain's CDR3 is CASSPPTGVATEAFF. The CDR3 region has the DNA TGTGCCAGCAGCCCGCCCACAGGGGTGGCCACTGAAGCTTTCTTT.

This clonotype was seen repeatedly, ten times or more. This chain joins TRBV5-1 and TRBJ2-1, with a possible D match to TRBD2 (5 bases). The CDR3 loop spans 16 amino acids. CDR1 is SGHRS and CDR2 is YFSETQ in the germline V gene. Trimming stripped 4 bases from V and 7 bases from J, with 21 bases between. The CDR3 nucleotides are TGCGCCAGCAGCCTTCGACCCGCCGGGGAGATTAATGAGCAGTTCTTC. It specifies CASSLRPAGEINEQFF.

This clonotype has at least ten counts. The V gene is TRBV28, the J gene TRBJ2-7; TRBD1 agrees at 9 bases. Germline-derived CDR1 and CDR2 are MDHEN and SYDVKM. V shed 4 bases and J 5 bases; nucleotides not matched to a gene: 3. CDR3 length equals 13 residues. Written as DNA, the CDR3 is TGTGCCAGCAGTTGGGGACAGGGAAACGAGCAGTACTTC. Protein sequence: CASSWGQGNEQYF.

This clonotype was seen many times. The chain links TRBV20-1 to TRBJ1-5; D uncertain. The CDR3 is 15 amino acids. V dropped 0 bases and J dropped 0 bases, with 9 bases sitting between them. Germline V lookup: CDR1 DFQATT, CDR2 SNEGSKA (reference sequence). The CDR3 DNA reads as TGCAGTGCTAGAGATCCCCGGAATAGCAATCAGCCCCAGCATTTT. Protein sequence: CSARDPRNSNQPQHF.

This clonotype was counted many times. The rearrangement links TRBV5-6 to TRBJ2-7; no clear D gene. This CDR3 comprises 14 residues. Trimming stripped 0 bases from V and 3 bases from J, with 10 bases between. CDR1 is SGHDT, CDR2 YYEEEE, per germline. This CDR3 is CASSLEAAYYEQYF. The CDR3 DNA reads TGTGCCAGCAGCTTGGAGGCAGCTTACTACGAGCAGTACTTC.

This clonotype appeared many times. The chain carries TRBV5-8 and TRBJ2-7; possibly TRBD1 for D (6 bases). Germline values: CDR1 SGHTS, CDR2 YDEGEE. CDR3 length equals 14 residues. The V end was cut by 4 bases, the J end by 3 bases, with 14 bases between. CDR3 sequence reads: CASSPDNRDYEQYF. The CDR3 DNA reads as TGTGCCAGCAGCCCTGACAACAGGGACTACGAGCAGTACTTC.